This entry is about one T cell receptor (beta chain). The data were obtained in a study of OX40 agonist ivuxolimab in advanced cancers. As for the study in general: Hepatocellular carcinoma, melanoma, renal cell or head and neck cancer was diagnosed in the dose-escalation patients.

Germline values: CDR1 SGDLS, CDR2 YYNGEE. This CDR3 has 15 amino acids. V was clipped by 0 bases and J by 10 bases, with 17 bases between them. Assay used: immunoSEQ multiplex PCR; TCRdb lists only in-frame clones, some missing. The sample consists of more than 60,000 clones, more than 65% of them appearing once. This sequence originates from an adult with an advanced solid tumor such as melanoma, head and neck, liver or kidney cancer. The chain recombines TRBV9 with TRBJ2-1, with a tentative D call TRBD2 (7 bases). This specimen was CD4+ or CD8+ T cells sorted from blood, taken in a trial of the OX40 agonist ivuxolimab. This chain's CDR3 is CASSVEAGAQGEQFF. The CDR3 DNA reads as TGTGCCAGCAGCGTAGAGGCGGGGGCCCAGGGGGAGCAGTTCTTC. Full variable domain (missing parts from reference TRBV9 and TRBJ2-1): DSGVTQTPKHLITATGQRVTLRCSPRSGDLSVYWYQQSLDQGLQFLIQYYNGEERAKGNILERFSAQQFPDLHSELNLSSLELGDSALYFCASSVEAGAQGEQFFGPGTRLTVL.